What follows is one T cell receptor (beta chain) and its context. This CDR3 is built from 15 residues. CDR1 SGHVS and CDR2 FQNEAQ come from the germline V gene. Trimming took off 5 bases at V and 4 bases at J, with 17 bases between the two ends. Original processing methods: Estimated nucleated cell counts came from reference gene primer amplification. The protocol was immunoSEQ multiplex PCR, while the TCRdb copy is restricted to in-frame clones and leaves out a portion. That table gives V, J and clone size, and the DNA gave D and trimming. The data contain about 54,000 clones, roughly 84% of them singletons. The sample originates from a study of blood T cell repertoires in COVID-19. Study-level background: The samples span acute and convalescent COVID-19 from the United States, Italy and Spain. Nucleic acid was either cDNA or gDNA, and it came from T cells, B-cell-depleted T cells, or PBMCs.

Specimen: peripheral blood. The TCR sequence derives from a middle-aged man with active COVID-19. The chain links TRBV7-8 to TRBJ1-2; D is uncertain. The CDR3: CASSPAGSPSYGYTF. The CDR3 nucleotides are TGTGCCAGCAGCCCTGCGGGCAGCCCCTCCTATGGCTACACCTTC.